This T cell receptor beta chain was observed in a study of naive and memory T cell subsets. Overall study findings and caveats: Each distinct alpha or beta sequence counts as one clonotype. Expression changes during T cell differentiation may affect RNA-based TCR counts.

An equimolar mix of two oligonucleotides served as the beta constant-region primer for TRBC1 and TRBC2. Four rounds of PCR amplified the ligated cDNA using nested alpha and beta constant-region primers plus SP2. Each CDR3 protein is one row after TCRdb ran MiXCR on the UMI-ligation and nested PCR reads. Among tens of thousands of distinct CDR3 sequences listed, roughly 15% were seen once. In its sample, this clonotype was seen a few times. The antigen remains undetermined. CDR1 is MNHEY, CDR2 SVGAGI, per germline. Losses at the gene ends were 6 bases for V and 3 bases for J; bases not matched to a gene: 13. The CDR3 contains 16 residues. From the second PCR step, alpha and beta chains were amplified apart.

The source of this sequence is a human donor in good health. The rearrangement uses TRBV6-5 and TRBJ2-7; 8 positions agree with TRBD1. The sample was effector memory CD4+ T cells from blood. As for subset: effector memory, CD45RA- CD27-. CDR3 sequence (DNA): TGTGCCAGCAGCCCTTACGTCTCCGGGACAGGCTACGAGCAGTACTTC. Protein: CASSPYVSGTGYEQYF.